This is a list of T cell receptor beta chains from one sample in a study of CD8 T cells in Susac syndrome. TCRdb redid the calling of the immunoSEQ multiplex PCR reads with MiXCR, one entry per CDR3 protein. The sample consists of 180,000 or so distinct CDR3 sequences, approximately 96% of them appearing once. Sequencing was performed on CD4+ T cells from PBMCs. These receptor sequences come from a human donor with multiple sclerosis. Each CDR3 is given with its conserved first and last residue. Fields, in order: D gene, J gene, V gene, clone size, CDR3 protein, CDR3 DNA. The D gene is left open where the match is weak. Clone size is stated in some rows and not others, as once, few, many or a class when expanded.

>.|TRBJ2-1|TRBV2|.
CASRPAWAGSYNEQFF
TGTGCCAGCAGACCCGCCTGGGCAGGTTCCTACAATGAGCAGTTCTTC
>.|TRBJ2-3|TRBV9|.
CASSVGDTTDTQYF
TGTGCCAGCAGCGTAGGGGACACCACAGATACGCAGTATTTT
>.|TRBJ2-7|TRBV4-1|.
CASSQDLAGEQYF
TGCGCCAGCAGCCAAGATCTCGCGGGCGAGCAGTACTTC
>TRBD1|TRBJ2-3|TRBV5-4|.
CASSSGTALSADTQYF
TGTGCCAGCAGCTCCGGGACAGCTCTATCAGCAGATACGCAGTATTTT
>TRBD1|TRBJ1-1|TRBV5-1|.
CASSSDRGRVNWNTEAFF
TGCGCCAGCAGCTCGGACAGGGGGCGAGTCAATTGGAACACTGAAGCTTTCTTT
>TRBD1|TRBJ1-2|TRBV19|.
CASTKDREYTF
TGTGCCAGTACTAAGGACAGGGAATACACCTTC
>TRBD1|TRBJ2-5|TRBV12-3/TRBV12-4|.
CASSLEGAQETQYF
TGTGCCAGCAGTTTAGAGGGGGCTCAAGAGACCCAGTACTTC
>.|TRBJ1-2|TRBV11-2|.
CASSLWKAQNYGYTF
TGTGCCAGCAGCTTATGGAAGGCGCAAAACTATGGCTACACCTTC
>.|TRBJ2-5|TRBV29-1|.
CSVRLAETQYF
TGCAGCGTTCGCCTAGCCGAAACCCAGTACTTC
>.|TRBJ2-5|TRBV7-7|.
CASSPLARVTQYF
TGTGCCAGCAGCCCTCTAGCGCGGGTGACCCAGTACTTC
>.|TRBJ2-3|TRBV12-5|.
CASGQGAGTDTQYF
TGTGCTAGTGGCCAAGGGGCCGGGACAGATACGCAGTATTTT
>TRBD2|TRBJ2-1|TRBV11-2|.
CASSLVGLAGASEQFF
TGTGCCAGCAGCTTAGTGGGGCTAGCGGGGGCCTCAGAGCAGTTCTTC
>TRBD1|TRBJ2-3|TRBV30|.
CAYRGPSTDTQYF
TGTGCCTACAGGGGCCCTAGCACAGATACGCAGTATTTT
>.|TRBJ1-1|TRBV20-1|.
CSARRGADTEAFF
TGCAGTGCTCGGCGGGGCGCCGACACTGAAGCTTTCTTT
>.|TRBJ2-7|TRBV6-2/TRBV6-3|.
CASSSNYEQYF
TGTGCCAGCAGTTCCAACTACGAGCAGTACTTC
>TRBD1|TRBJ1-2|TRBV28|.
CASTTRRDSPYTF
TGTGCCAGCACCACCAGGAGGGACAGTCCCTACACCTTC
>.|TRBJ2-5|TRBV27|.
CASSSGGPTQYF
TGTGCCAGCAGTTCGGGGGGCCCAACCCAGTACTTC
>.|TRBJ2-7|TRBV18|.
CASSPSLLEQYF
TGTGCCAGCTCACCAAGTTTGCTTGAGCAGTACTTC
>.|TRBJ2-5|TRBV24-1|.
CATSDSGRGKETQYF
TGTGCCACCAGTGATTCAGGGAGAGGTAAAGAGACCCAGTACTTC
>.|TRBJ1-6|TRBV20-1|.
CSARAVTDSPLHF
TGCAGTGCTAGAGCTGTAACGGATTCACCCCTCCACTTT
>.|TRBJ2-3|TRBV13|once
CASGGGRTDTQYF
TGTGCCAGCGGAGGGGGGCGCACAGATACGCAGTATTTT
>TRBD1|TRBJ2-7|TRBV18|.
CASSPGTGLYEQYF
TGTGCCAGCTCACCGGGGACAGGGTTATACGAGCAGTACTTC
>TRBD2|TRBJ2-3|TRBV20-1|.
CSAGTSGGASDTQYF
TGCAGTGCTGGGACTAGCGGGGGGGCCTCGGATACGCAGTATTTT
>.|TRBJ1-1|TRBV3-1|.
CASRPNGFPTEAFF
TGTGCCAGCAGACCCAATGGGTTCCCCACTGAAGCTTTCTTT
>.|TRBJ1-5|TRBV20-1|.
CSASMGSQPQHF
TGCAGTGCTAGTATGGGAAGTCAGCCCCAGCATTTT
>.|TRBJ1-5|TRBV19|.
CASSIYGGQPQHF
TGTGCCAGTAGTATATACGGGGGCCAGCCCCAGCATTTT
>TRBD2|TRBJ2-5|TRBV20-1|.
CSAAGEGGGAEETQYF
TGCAGTGCCGCCGGCGAGGGCGGGGGGGCTGAAGAGACCCAGTACTTC
>TRBD2|TRBJ2-7|TRBV20-1|.
CSARAPSGGTYEQYF
TGCAGTGCTAGAGCCCCTAGCGGGGGGACATACGAGCAGTACTTC
>TRBD2|TRBJ2-1|TRBV15|.
CATGIPAGGLNEQFF
TGTGCCACGGGGATCCCAGCGGGGGGCCTCAATGAGCAGTTCTTC
>TRBD1|TRBJ2-1|TRBV6-2/TRBV6-3|.
CASSYSQGYNEQFF
TGTGCCAGCAGTTACTCACAGGGGTACAATGAGCAGTTCTTC
>.|TRBJ2-1|TRBV7-3|.
CASSNNYNEQFF
TGTGCCAGCAGCAACAACTACAATGAGCAGTTCTTC
>TRBD1|TRBJ2-5|TRBV27|.
CASRDRGVGQETQYF
TGTGCCAGCAGAGACAGGGGTGTGGGCCAAGAGACCCAGTACTTC